Below, one TCR beta chain is given with its context. The CDR3 length is 13 residues. The V gene's germline CDR1 is LGHNA and CDR2 YNFKEQ. The V gene lost 2 bases and the J gene lost 2 bases, with 4 bases spanning the gap. This entry comes from a study of blood T cell repertoires in COVID-19. Profiled with immunoSEQ multiplex PCR; TCRdb holds only in-frame clones, not every one. The sample comprises under 250,000 clones, about 83% of which are singletons, and roughly 8% rests with the top ten. Sequences were obtained from peripheral blood. The TCR originated in a woman aged 50 to 60 with active or convalescent COVID-19. The chain combines TRBV4-2 with TRBJ2-4; D gene unclear. The CDR3 DNA follows: TGTGCCAGCAGCCAAAGCACCAAAAACATTCAGTACTTC. Protein sequence: CASSQSTKNIQYF.